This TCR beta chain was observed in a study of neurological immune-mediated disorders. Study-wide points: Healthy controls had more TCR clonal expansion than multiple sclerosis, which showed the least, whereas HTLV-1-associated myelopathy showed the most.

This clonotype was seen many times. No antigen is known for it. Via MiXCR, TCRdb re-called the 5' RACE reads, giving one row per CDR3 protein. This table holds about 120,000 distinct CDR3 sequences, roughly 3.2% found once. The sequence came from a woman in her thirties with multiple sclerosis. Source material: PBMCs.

The CDR3 spells CASHRDTEAFF. As DNA, the CDR3 is TGTGCCAGCCACCGGGACACTGAAGCTTTCTTT. The chain recombines TRBV18 with TRBJ1-1; D not resolved. CDR3 length: 11 amino acids. V gave up 8 bases and J gave up 3 bases, with 7 bases separating them. The germline V gene has CDR1 KGHSH and CDR2 LQKENI.